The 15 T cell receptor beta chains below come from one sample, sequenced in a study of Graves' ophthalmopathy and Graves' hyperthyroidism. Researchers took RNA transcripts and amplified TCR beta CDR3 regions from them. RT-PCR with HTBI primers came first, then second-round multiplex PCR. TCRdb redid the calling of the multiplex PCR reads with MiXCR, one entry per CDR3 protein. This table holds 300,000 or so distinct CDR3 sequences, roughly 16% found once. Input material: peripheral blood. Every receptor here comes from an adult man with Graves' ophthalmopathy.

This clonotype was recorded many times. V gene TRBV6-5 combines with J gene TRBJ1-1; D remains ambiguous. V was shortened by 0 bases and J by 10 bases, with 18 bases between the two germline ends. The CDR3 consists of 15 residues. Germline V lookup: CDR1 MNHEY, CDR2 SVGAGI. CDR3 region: CASSYSFQTNTGAFF. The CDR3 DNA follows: TGTGCCAGCAGTTACTCGTTTCAGACGAACACGGGAGCTTTCTTT.

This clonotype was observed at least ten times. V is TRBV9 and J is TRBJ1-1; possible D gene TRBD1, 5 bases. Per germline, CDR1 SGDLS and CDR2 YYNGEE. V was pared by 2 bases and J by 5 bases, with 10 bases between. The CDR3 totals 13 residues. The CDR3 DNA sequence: TGTGCCAGCAGCGTGACAGCCCAAACTGAAGCTTTCTTT. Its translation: CASSVTAQTEAFF.

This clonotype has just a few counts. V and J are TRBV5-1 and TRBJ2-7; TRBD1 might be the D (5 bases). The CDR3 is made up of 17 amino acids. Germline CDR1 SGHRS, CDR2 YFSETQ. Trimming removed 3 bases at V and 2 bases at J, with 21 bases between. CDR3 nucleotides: TGCGCCAGCAGCTGGCCAATCTCAGGGCCCCAGACCTACGAGCAGTACTTC. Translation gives CASSWPISGPQTYEQYF.

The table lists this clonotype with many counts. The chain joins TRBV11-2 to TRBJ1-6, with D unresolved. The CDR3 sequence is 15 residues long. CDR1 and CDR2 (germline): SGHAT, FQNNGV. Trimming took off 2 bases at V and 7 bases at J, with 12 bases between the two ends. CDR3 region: CASSLRGSQNSPLHF. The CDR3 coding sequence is TGTGCCAGCAGCTTACGGGGATCCCAGAATTCACCCCTCCACTTT.

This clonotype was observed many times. This CDR3 reads CASSVGNYGYTF. Here the CDR3 DNA reads TGTGCCAGCAGCGTAGGGAACTATGGCTACACCTTC. The rearrangement uses TRBV9 and TRBJ1-2; D ambiguous. Trimming pared 0 bases from V and 2 bases from J, leaving 2 bases between. Germline V CDR1 and CDR2: SGDLS, YYNGEE. The CDR3 runs to 12 residues.

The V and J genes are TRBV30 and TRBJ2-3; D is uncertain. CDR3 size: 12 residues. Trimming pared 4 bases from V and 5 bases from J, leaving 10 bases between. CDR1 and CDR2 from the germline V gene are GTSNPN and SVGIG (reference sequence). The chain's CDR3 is CAWTLGQDTQYF. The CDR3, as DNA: TGTGCCTGGACGCTCGGGCAAGATACGCAGTATTTT.

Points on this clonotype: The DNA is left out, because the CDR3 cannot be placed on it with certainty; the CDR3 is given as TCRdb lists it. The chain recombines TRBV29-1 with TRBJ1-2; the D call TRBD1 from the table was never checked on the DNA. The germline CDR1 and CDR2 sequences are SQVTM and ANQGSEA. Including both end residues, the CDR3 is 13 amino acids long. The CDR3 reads CSVADGINYGYTF.

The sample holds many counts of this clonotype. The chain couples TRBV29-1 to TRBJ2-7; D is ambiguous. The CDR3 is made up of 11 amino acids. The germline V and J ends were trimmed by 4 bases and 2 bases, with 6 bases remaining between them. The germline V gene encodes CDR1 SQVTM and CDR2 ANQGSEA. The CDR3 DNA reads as TGCAGCGTTGCCGGTCCCTACGAGCAGTACTTC. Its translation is CSVAGPYEQYF.

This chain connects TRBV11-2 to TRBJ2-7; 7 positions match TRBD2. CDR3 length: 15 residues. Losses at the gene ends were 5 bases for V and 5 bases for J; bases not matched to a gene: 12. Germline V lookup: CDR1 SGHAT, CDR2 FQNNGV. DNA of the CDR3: TGTGCCAGCAGCGCCCTTTGGGGGAGGGGCGACGAGCAGTACTTC. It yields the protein CASSALWGRGDEQYF.

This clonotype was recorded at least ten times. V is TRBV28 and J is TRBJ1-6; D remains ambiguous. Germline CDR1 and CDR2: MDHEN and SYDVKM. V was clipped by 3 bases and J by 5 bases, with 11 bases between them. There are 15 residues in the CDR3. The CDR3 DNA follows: TGTGCCAGCAGTTTCAGTCGTCGGAATAATTCACCCCTCCACTTT. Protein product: CASSFSRRNNSPLHF.

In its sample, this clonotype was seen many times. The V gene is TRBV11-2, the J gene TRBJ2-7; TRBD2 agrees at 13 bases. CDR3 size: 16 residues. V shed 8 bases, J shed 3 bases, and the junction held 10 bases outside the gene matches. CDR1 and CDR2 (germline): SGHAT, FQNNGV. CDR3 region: CASARTSGSIVYEQYF. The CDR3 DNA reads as TGTGCCAGCGCACGGACTAGCGGGAGTATTGTCTACGAGCAGTACTTC. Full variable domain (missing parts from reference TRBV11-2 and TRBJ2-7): EAGVAQSPRYKIIEKRQSVAFWCNPISGHATLYWYQQILGQGPKLLIQFQNNGVVDDSQLPKDRFSAERLKGVDSTLKIQPAKLEDSAVYLCASARTSGSIVYEQYFGPGTRLTVT.

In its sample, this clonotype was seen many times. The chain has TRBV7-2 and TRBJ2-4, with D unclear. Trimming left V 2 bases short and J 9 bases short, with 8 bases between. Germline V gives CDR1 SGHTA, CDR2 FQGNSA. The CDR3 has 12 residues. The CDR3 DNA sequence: TGTGCCAGCAGCTTAATTGAAGGCATTCAGTACTTC. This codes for CASSLIEGIQYF.

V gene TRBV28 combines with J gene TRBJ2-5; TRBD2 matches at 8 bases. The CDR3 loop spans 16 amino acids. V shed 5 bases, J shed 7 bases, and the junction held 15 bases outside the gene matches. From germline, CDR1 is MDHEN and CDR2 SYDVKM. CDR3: CASSPRGSGDYGTQYF. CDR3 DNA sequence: TGTGCCAGCAGTCCCAGGGGTAGCGGGGACTACGGGACCCAGTACTTC.

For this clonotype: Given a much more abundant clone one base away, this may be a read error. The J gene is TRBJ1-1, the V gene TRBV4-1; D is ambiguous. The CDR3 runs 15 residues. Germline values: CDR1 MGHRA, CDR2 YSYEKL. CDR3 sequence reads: CVSSPRLTLNTEAFF. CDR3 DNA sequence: TGCGTCAGCAGCCCTCGACTTACATTAAACACTGAAGCTTTCTTT.

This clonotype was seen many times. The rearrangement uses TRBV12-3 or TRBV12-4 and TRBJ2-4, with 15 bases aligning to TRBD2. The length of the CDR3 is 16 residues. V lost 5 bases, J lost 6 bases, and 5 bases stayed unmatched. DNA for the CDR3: TGTGCCAGCAGTGGGACTAGCGGGGGGAGAGGAAACATTCAGTACTTC. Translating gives CASSGTSGGRGNIQYF.